The text below deals with one T cell receptor beta chain. Its antigen remains unidentified. This sample is part of a study of cytomegalovirus exposure and HLA in healthy donors. About the study: Most genotyped donors, roughly 80% of roughly 400, had Caucasian-associated genetic ancestry. Regarding the study as a whole: In a later analysis, TCR beta V- and J-gene trimming showed a link to a missense DCLRE1C variant.

PCR primers comprised 60 Vbeta and 13 Jbeta primers. Clones were sequenced by immunoSEQ multiplex PCR, and TCRdb holds only the in-frame ones, with some missing. The data show about 55,000 clones, and the top ten clones hold approximately 10%. This receptor was identified in a man aged 45-65 years in good health and CMV-seropositive. The sequenced sample consisted of PBMCs.

As DNA, the CDR3 is TGTGCCAGCAGTTACGCTGGGGCAAAACTCTACGAGCAGTACTTC. It encodes CASSYAGAKLYEQYF. The chain couples TRBV6-5 to TRBJ2-7; tentative D call: TRBD1 (5 bases). Germline loops: CDR1 MNHEY, CDR2 SVGAGI. Trimming took 2 bases from V and 3 from J, leaving 14 bases between them. There are 15 residues in the CDR3.